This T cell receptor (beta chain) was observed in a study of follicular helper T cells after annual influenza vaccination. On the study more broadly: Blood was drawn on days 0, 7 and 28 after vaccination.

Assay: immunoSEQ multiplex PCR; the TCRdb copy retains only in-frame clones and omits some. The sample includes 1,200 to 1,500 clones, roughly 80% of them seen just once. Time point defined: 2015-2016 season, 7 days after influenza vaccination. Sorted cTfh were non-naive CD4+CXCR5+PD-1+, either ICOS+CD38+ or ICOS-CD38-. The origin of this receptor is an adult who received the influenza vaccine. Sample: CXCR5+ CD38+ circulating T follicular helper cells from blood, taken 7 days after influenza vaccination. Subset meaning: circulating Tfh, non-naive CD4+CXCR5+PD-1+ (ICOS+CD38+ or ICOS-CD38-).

This CDR3 reads CASKLGRGDTEAFF. In nucleotides, the CDR3 is TGTGCCAGCAAGCTCGGCAGGGGGGACACTGAAGCTTTCTTT. This rearrangement joins TRBV2 to TRBJ1-1; 7 bases are a match to TRBD1. The J segment lost 3 bases and the V segment lost 7 bases, leaving 8 bases of the junction unmatched. This CDR3 has 14 amino acids. Germline-derived CDR1 and CDR2 are SNHLY and FYNNEI.